These T cell receptor beta chains were read from a single sample in a study of cytomegalovirus exposure and HLA in healthy donors. Sequenced by immunoSEQ multiplex PCR; TCRdb stores in-frame clones only, minus some. The profile shows some 130,000 clones, around three quarters of them singletons. Sequencing used PBMCs. These receptors were collected from a man younger than 35 in good health and CMV-seronegative. CDR3s leave out the opening cysteine and the closing phenylalanine or tryptophan.

V gene: TRBV28; CDR3 protein: ASRDSPYEQY
V gene: TRBV28; CDR3 protein: ASSFPMGYT
V gene: TRBV6-4; CDR3 protein: ASSDTSSGANVLT
V gene: TRBV4-3; CDR3 protein: ASSQDAETGIYPYEQY
V gene: TRBV10-2; CDR3 protein: ASSVDRVTVAF
V gene: TRBV2; CDR3 protein: ASSEGGVASVGTGGYT
V gene: TRBV30; CDR3 protein: AWRGQGWTEAF
V gene: TRBV6-6; CDR3 protein: ASSEDRNYQPQH
V gene: TRBV5-1; CDR3 protein: ASSQETVNTGELF
V gene: TRBV9; CDR3 protein: ASSPEGGTRGEQY
V gene: TRBV7-2; CDR3 protein: ASSQTGLVNTEAF
V gene: TRBV27; CDR3 protein: ASSNRERIGYNSPLH
V gene: TRBV9; CDR3 protein: ASSIIGYEQF
V gene: TRBV29-1; CDR3 protein: SVILAGREQF
V gene: TRBV4-1; CDR3 protein: ASSQVSAGGMVGTEAF
V gene: TRBV28; CDR3 protein: ASSYIAGNQPQH
V gene: TRBV5-4; CDR3 protein: ASSERDRGGAGELF
V gene: TRBV2; CDR3 protein: ASRQGALQPQH